This entry describes one TCR beta chain. The antigen remains undetermined. The isolated RNA, all of it, was reverse transcribed, so expressed TCRB transcripts were what got sequenced. This table comes from immunoSEQ multiplex PCR, and its TCRdb copy is limited to in-frame clones, with some not included. The table has 350,000 to 450,000 clones, 10% to 15% seen once. This entry belongs to a study of beta chain features in type 1 diabetes. General study findings and limits: Shorter TCRB CDR3s, moderately but significantly so, marked every one of the four CD4+ subsets in Type 1 diabetes patients.

It was one heparinised blood draw, averaging roughly 120 mL, that each donor gave. The authors obtained over 95% purity in all sorted populations. The CDR3 runs to 12 residues. CDR1 is SGHDT and CDR2 is YYEEEE in the germline V gene. V was clipped by 4 bases and J by 2 bases, with 6 bases between them. This sequence joins TRBV5-6 and TRBJ2-5; D gene uncertain. Sequencing input: naive CD4+ T cells from blood. The sequence came from a woman between 18 and 30 years old with type 1 diabetes. CDR3 region: CASSRVQETQYF. CDR3 DNA: TGTGCCAGCAGCCGCGTTCAAGAGACCCAGTACTTC.